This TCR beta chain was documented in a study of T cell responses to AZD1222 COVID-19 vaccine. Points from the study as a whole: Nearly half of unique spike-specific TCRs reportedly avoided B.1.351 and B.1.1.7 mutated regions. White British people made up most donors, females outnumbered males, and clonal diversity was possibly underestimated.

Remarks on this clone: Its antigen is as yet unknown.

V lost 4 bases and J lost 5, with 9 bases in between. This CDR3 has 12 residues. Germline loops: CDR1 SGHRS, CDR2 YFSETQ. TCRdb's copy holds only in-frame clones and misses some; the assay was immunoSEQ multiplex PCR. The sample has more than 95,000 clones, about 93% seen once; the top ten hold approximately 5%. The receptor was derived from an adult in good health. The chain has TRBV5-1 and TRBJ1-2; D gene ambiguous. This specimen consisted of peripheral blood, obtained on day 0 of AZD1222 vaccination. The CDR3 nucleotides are TGCGCCAGCAGCACGGAGGGATATGGCTACACCTTC. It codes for CASSTEGYGYTF. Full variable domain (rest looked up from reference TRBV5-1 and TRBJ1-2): KAGVTQTPRYLIKTRGQQVTLSCSPISGHRSVSWYQQTPGQGLQFLFEYFSETQRNKGNFPGRFSGRQFSNSRSEMNVSTLELGDSALYLCASSTEGYGYTFGSGTRLTVV.